This T cell receptor (beta chain) was observed in a study of blood T cells in healthy people across ages. The junction had 15 bases not matched to a gene; V was cut back by 4 bases and J by 8 bases. CDR1 and CDR2 from the germline V gene are SQVTM and ANQGSEA. This CDR3 comprises 15 residues. Alongside a J-beta primer mix, a sample-barcoded 5' primer served in a second PCR lasting about 7 to 11 cycles. With 12 random nucleotides, a template-switch adaptor tagged each individual cDNA molecule. Individual samples furnished no less than 2.5 million CDR3-containing paired-end reads apiece. MiXCR was run by TCRdb on the 5' RACE reads, yielding one entry per CDR3 protein. This sample has almost 1 million distinct CDR3 sequences, with roughly 51% found just once. This clonotype was picked up one time.

The sequence was collected from a woman in her sixties or seventies in good health. Input material: blood. The chain has TRBV29-1 and TRBJ2-3; 7 nucleotides line up with TRBD1. The CDR3 DNA is TGCAGCGTTGGGCCGGGACAGCAGTTTCTTGGTACGCAGTATTTT. It translates to CSVGPGQQFLGTQYF.